The rows below give T cell receptor beta chains drawn from one sample of a study of shared clonotypes between healthy human individuals. Clones were sequenced by immunoSEQ multiplex PCR, and TCRdb holds only the in-frame ones, with some missing. The table shows 2 million to 2.5 million clones, with approximately 93% occurring only once. Sequenced input: naive CD4+ T cells from PBMCs. These TCRs come from a man aged 18 to 35 in good health. Some clones in this sample may be carry-over from other donors' samples. Each CDR3 is given with its conserved first and last residue. A D gene is named only where the DNA matches it firmly.

D gene: TRBD2
V gene: TRBV11-1
J gene: TRBJ2-3
CDR3 length: 17
CDR3 protein: CASSSGTSGASTDTQYF

D gene: .
V gene: TRBV18
J gene: TRBJ1-1
CDR3 length: 13
CDR3 protein: CASSPPGATEAFF

D gene: TRBD1
V gene: TRBV5-8
J gene: TRBJ2-3
CDR3 length: 15
CDR3 protein: CASSATGLVTDTQYF

D gene: .
V gene: TRBV29-1
J gene: TRBJ2-7
CDR3 length: 13
CDR3 protein: CSVEVSTAGSRYF

D gene: .
V gene: TRBV9
J gene: TRBJ2-7
CDR3 length: 16
CDR3 protein: CASSVAPSTGPYEQYF

D gene: .
V gene: TRBV4-1
J gene: TRBJ1-4
CDR3 length: 15
CDR3 protein: CASSQVASLSEKLFF

D gene: TRBD1
V gene: TRBV28
J gene: TRBJ1-4
CDR3 length: 16
CDR3 protein: CASSLGPQSGGEKLFF

D gene: .
V gene: TRBV7-8
J gene: TRBJ1-5
CDR3 length: 16
CDR3 protein: CASSYSEGVSNQPQHF

D gene: .
V gene: TRBV7-8
J gene: TRBJ1-2
CDR3 length: 12
CDR3 protein: CASRDPPGGYTF

D gene: TRBD1
V gene: TRBV28
J gene: TRBJ1-1
CDR3 length: 14
CDR3 protein: CASSPPRDRTEAFF

D gene: .
V gene: TRBV27
J gene: TRBJ2-7
CDR3 length: 14
CDR3 protein: CASREVGEGYEQYF

D gene: .
V gene: TRBV5-4
J gene: TRBJ2-3
CDR3 length: 16
CDR3 protein: CASSQGQGVVTDTQYF

D gene: TRBD1
V gene: TRBV12-5
J gene: TRBJ2-2
CDR3 length: 16
CDR3 protein: CASGSPDRGDTGELFF

D gene: TRBD1
V gene: TRBV5-1
J gene: TRBJ2-3
CDR3 length: 15
CDR3 protein: CASSRTGLSTDTQYF

D gene: .
V gene: TRBV11-2
J gene: TRBJ2-7
CDR3 length: 18
CDR3 protein: CASSLGYRGGELSYEQYF

D gene: TRBD2
V gene: TRBV6-1
J gene: TRBJ2-4
CDR3 length: 16
CDR3 protein: CASSEGLGRGGNIQYF

D gene: .
V gene: TRBV7-3
J gene: TRBJ1-5
CDR3 length: 15
CDR3 protein: CASSSQTQSLGPQHF

D gene: .
V gene: TRBV6-1
J gene: TRBJ2-5
CDR3 length: 14
CDR3 protein: CASSEALGGETQYF

D gene: .
V gene: TRBV21-1
J gene: TRBJ2-5
CDR3 length: 12
CDR3 protein: CATSSAEETQYF

D gene: .
V gene: TRBV12-2
J gene: TRBJ2-1
CDR3 length: 15
CDR3 protein: CASRLGGDSYNEQFF

D gene: .
V gene: TRBV27
J gene: TRBJ1-5
CDR3 length: 15
CDR3 protein: CASSLRDSGNQPQHF

D gene: TRBD2
V gene: TRBV7-2
J gene: TRBJ2-7
CDR3 length: 14
CDR3 protein: CASSPGGSTYEQYF

D gene: TRBD2
V gene: TRBV9
J gene: TRBJ2-3
CDR3 length: 18
CDR3 protein: CASSVVTSGGPSTDTQYF

D gene: TRBD2
V gene: TRBV28
J gene: TRBJ2-1
CDR3 length: 16
CDR3 protein: CASSPQLAPFNNEQFF

D gene: .
V gene: TRBV5-1
J gene: TRBJ2-3
CDR3 length: 13
CDR3 protein: CASSLRVADTQYF

D gene: .
V gene: TRBV7-4
J gene: TRBJ2-3
CDR3 length: 12
CDR3 protein: CASSPYTDTQYF

D gene: .
V gene: TRBV28
J gene: TRBJ2-3
CDR3 length: 13
CDR3 protein: CASSRTSTDTQYF

D gene: TRBD2
V gene: TRBV9
J gene: TRBJ2-5
CDR3 length: 15
CDR3 protein: CASSVLAGVEETQYF

D gene: TRBD2
V gene: TRBV10-3
J gene: TRBJ2-1
CDR3 length: 15
CDR3 protein: CAISVGTSGNNEQFF

D gene: .
V gene: TRBV6-5
J gene: TRBJ2-7
CDR3 length: 13
CDR3 protein: CASSYRPTYEQYF

D gene: .
V gene: TRBV5-1
J gene: TRBJ2-2
CDR3 length: 16
CDR3 protein: CASSLVTGLNTGELFF

D gene: .
V gene: TRBV30
J gene: TRBJ2-3
CDR3 length: 12
CDR3 protein: CASGLPLHTQYF

D gene: .
V gene: TRBV6-1
J gene: TRBJ1-4
CDR3 length: 14
CDR3 protein: CASSDNGRDEKLFF

D gene: TRBD1
V gene: TRBV5-4
J gene: TRBJ2-2
CDR3 length: 16
CDR3 protein: CASSLPGQKNTGELFF

D gene: TRBD2
V gene: TRBV28
J gene: TRBJ2-7
CDR3 length: 13
CDR3 protein: CASTSGSINEQYF

D gene: .
V gene: TRBV7-9
J gene: TRBJ2-2
CDR3 length: 18
CDR3 protein: CASSLIISWDLMDGELFF

D gene: TRBD2
V gene: TRBV19
J gene: TRBJ2-5
CDR3 length: 16
CDR3 protein: CASSWGGTSGQETQYF

D gene: .
V gene: TRBV6-6
J gene: TRBJ2-5
CDR3 length: 12
CDR3 protein: CASRRSQETQYF

D gene: TRBD2
V gene: TRBV7-9
J gene: TRBJ2-1
CDR3 length: 16
CDR3 protein: CASKPLTSGSGNEQFF

D gene: TRBD2
V gene: TRBV27
J gene: TRBJ2-2
CDR3 length: 15
CDR3 protein: CASSLLGLDNGELFF

D gene: .
V gene: TRBV5-5
J gene: TRBJ2-3
CDR3 length: 12
CDR3 protein: CASSESGDTQYF

D gene: TRBD2
V gene: TRBV5-4
J gene: TRBJ2-7
CDR3 length: 14
CDR3 protein: CASSSRSRGDEQYF

D gene: .
V gene: TRBV6-6
J gene: TRBJ1-1
CDR3 length: 10
CDR3 protein: CASRSGGAFF

D gene: .
V gene: TRBV7-2
J gene: TRBJ1-1
CDR3 length: 15
CDR3 protein: CASSRRVAGNTEAFF

D gene: .
V gene: TRBV6-1
J gene: TRBJ1-5
CDR3 length: 14
CDR3 protein: CASSWESSNQPQHF

D gene: TRBD2
V gene: TRBV18
J gene: TRBJ2-5
CDR3 length: 16
CDR3 protein: CASSPPAGGPGETQYF

D gene: TRBD1
V gene: TRBV5-1
J gene: TRBJ2-1
CDR3 length: 15
CDR3 protein: CASSPQGDKYNEQFF

D gene: .
V gene: TRBV28
J gene: TRBJ2-3
CDR3 length: 13
CDR3 protein: CASGGASTDTQYF

D gene: .
V gene: TRBV25-1
J gene: TRBJ1-1
CDR3 length: 14
CDR3 protein: CASGGPTGNTEAFF

D gene: .
V gene: TRBV27
J gene: TRBJ1-2
CDR3 length: 14
CDR3 protein: CASSSRQYRGGYTF

D gene: .
V gene: TRBV28
J gene: TRBJ2-5
CDR3 length: 13
CDR3 protein: CASTELAQETQYF